This T cell receptor (beta chain) was observed in a study of beta chain features in type 1 diabetes. The study's findings and limits: In every one of the four CD4+ subsets, TCRB CDR3s were moderately but significantly shorter in Type 1 diabetes patients. In patients and controls equally, PCR might favor templates that are shorter.

About 110 mL of blood, on average, came from one heparinised draw per donor. Germline lookup yields CDR1 MDHEN and CDR2 SYDVKM. V lost 6 bases, J lost 5 bases, and 19 bases lay in between. This CDR3 is built from 15 residues. Expressed TCRB transcripts were sequenced because the entire RNA isolate underwent reverse transcription. Assay used: immunoSEQ multiplex PCR; TCRdb lists only in-frame clones, some missing. This table has about 150,000 clones, over 8.5% appearing once. To note about this clone: The antigen is undetermined.

The sample comprised central memory CD4+ T cells from blood. This TCR was sampled from a man between 18 and 35 years old in good health. The chain has TRBV28 and TRBJ2-5; no reliable D call. The CDR3, as DNA: TGTGCCAGCAGCACCTACGGAAGGGTGGGGGAGACCCAGTACTTC. Translating it yields CASSTYGRVGETQYF.